The 27 T cell receptor beta chains listed next were all sequenced from one sample in a study of CD8 T cells in Susac syndrome. An amount of RNA that ranged from about 0.45 to 1 ug was reverse transcribed with random hexamers. TCRdb fed the immunoSEQ multiplex PCR reads into MiXCR, producing one record per CDR3 protein. Of some 300,000 distinct CDR3 sequences in the sample, around nine tenths are singletons; the top ten hold about 0.17%. Sequencing input: CD8+ T cells from PBMCs. These TCRs come from a human donor with multiple sclerosis.

The chain links TRBV24-1 to TRBJ2-5, with 11 bases lining up with TRBD1. The V segment lost 1 base and the J segment 5 bases; nucleotides outside the gene matches: 5. From germline, CDR1 is KGHDR and CDR2 SFDVKD. The CDR3 is 16 residues long. The DNA for the CDR3 is TGTGCCACCAGTGATTTCGGGACAGGGGGTCAGGAGACCCAGTACTTC. Protein: CATSDFGTGGQETQYF.

The chain combines TRBV6-1 with TRBJ2-2, with D tentatively TRBD1 (6 bases). The CDR3 has 15 amino acids. Between the trimmed V and J ends, which lost 5 bases and 0 bases, there was a span of 10 bases. Germline V gives CDR1 MNHNS, CDR2 SASEGT. The CDR3 loop reads CASSTGTTNTGELFF. The DNA of the CDR3 is TGTGCCAGCAGTACCGGGACAACGAACACCGGGGAGCTGTTTTTT.

V usage is TRBV24-1 and J usage is TRBJ1-4, with 8 bases aligning to TRBD1. The CDR3 covers 19 residues. Germline CDR1 and CDR2: KGHDR and SFDVKD. Trimming cost V 0 bases and J 5 bases; bases outside gene matches: 13. CDR3 coding DNA: TGTGCCACCAGTGATTTGCACCAAGTAACAGGGGGACGGAATGAAAAACTGTTTTTT. Its protein product is CATSDLHQVTGGRNEKLFF.

The chain combines TRBV11-1 with TRBJ1-2, with D possibly being TRBD1 (5 bases). Germline V CDR1 and CDR2: SGHAT, FQDESV (reference sequence). The CDR3 is 20 amino acids. The V gene lost 2 bases and the J gene lost 1 base, with 26 bases spanning the gap. Written as DNA, the CDR3 is TGTGCCAGCAGCTTAAAAAGGGGAACAGGCCCATCCCCGATTAACTATGGCTACACCTTC. This translates into CASSLKRGTGPSPINYGYTF.

The chain combines TRBV14 with TRBJ2-1; a weak D match, TRBD1 (7 bases). Germline V gene lookup returns CDR1 SGHDN and CDR2 FVKESK. The CDR3 runs to 16 residues. Trimming took 2 bases from V and 2 from J, leaving 13 bases between them. In DNA, the CDR3 is TGTGCCAGCAGCCAACAGGGGGGATCAACCTACAATGAGCAGTTCTTC. It is translated as CASSQQGGSTYNEQFF.

The rearrangement links TRBV6-2 or TRBV6-3 to TRBJ2-4; a possible D gene is TRBD1 (6 bases). This CDR3 has 14 residues. Trimming took 6 bases from V and 5 from J, leaving 14 bases between them. Germline V CDR1 and CDR2: MNHEY, SVGEGT. The CDR3 here is CASSDTGPENIQYF. The DNA of the CDR3 is TGTGCCAGCAGCGACACAGGGCCGGAAAACATTCAGTACTTC.

V usage is TRBV4-3 and J usage is TRBJ2-7, with 9 bases matching TRBD1. The germline gives CDR1 LGHNA, CDR2 YSLEER. This CDR3 is built from 17 residues. With V trimmed by 0 bases and J by 5 bases, 11 bases remained unmatched. CDR3 region: CASSQDRGGTGSHEQYF. CDR3 DNA: TGCGCCAGCAGCCAAGATAGGGGAGGGACAGGGTCCCACGAGCAGTACTTC.

The rearrangement uses TRBV7-2 and TRBJ2-3; TRBD2 aligns across 12 bases. With 4 bases clipped from V and 6 bases from J, the junction kept 8 bases outside the gene matches. Germline V gives CDR1 SGHTA, CDR2 FQGNSA. The CDR3 spans 16 residues. CDR3 loop: CASSWPTSGGTDTQYF. In DNA, the CDR3 is TGTGCCAGCAGCTGGCCGACTAGCGGGGGTACGGATACGCAGTATTTT. Based on the CDR3 plus reference TRBV7-2 and TRBJ2-3, the full variable domain is GAGVSQSPSNKVTEKGKDVELRCDPISGHTALYWYRQSLGQGLEFLIYFQGNSAPDKSGLPSDRFSAERTGGSVSTLTIQRTQQEDSAVYLCASSWPTSGGTDTQYFGPGTRLTVL.

The chain combines TRBV5-6 with TRBJ1-5, with D tentatively TRBD1 (5 bases). Trimming left V 3 bases short and J 1 base short, with 8 bases between. The CDR3 runs 14 residues. Germline assignment: CDR1 SGHDT and CDR2 YYEEEE. Here the CDR3 DNA reads TGTGCCAGCAGCTGGCGGGGCAGCAATCAGCCCCAGCATTTT. Translating it yields CASSWRGSNQPQHF.

The CDR3 DNA reads TGTGCCAGCAGTCCTGTTCCGGGACTAGCGGGAGGGCCGTCCTACGAGCAGTACTTC. Translation: CASSPVPGLAGGPSYEQYF. V and J are TRBV28 and TRBJ2-7, with TRBD2 identical over 16 bases. The trim removed 5 bases at V and 1 base at J, leaving 11 bases unmatched. The CDR3 contains 19 residues. Germline V CDR1 and CDR2: MDHEN, SYDVKM.

The chain combines TRBV20-1 with TRBJ1-5; tentatively, D is TRBD1 (5 bases). The germline V and J ends were trimmed by 5 bases and 0 bases, with 14 bases remaining between them. The CDR3 has 15 residues. CDR1 and CDR2 from the germline V gene are DFQATT and SNEGSKA (reference sequence). CDR3 amino acids: CSAGRGEHSNQPQHF. CDR3 sequence (DNA): TGCAGTGCTGGACGGGGGGAACATAGCAATCAGCCCCAGCATTTT.

This chain uses TRBV29-1 with TRBJ2-1; a weak D match, TRBD2 (5 bases). V was shortened by 0 bases and J by 0 bases, with 12 bases between the two germline ends. Germline V CDR1 and CDR2: SQVTM, ANQGSEA. The CDR3 has 16 residues. The CDR3 reads CSVEDLASGSYNEQFF. Written as DNA, the CDR3 is TGCAGCGTTGAAGATCTGGCCAGCGGCTCCTACAATGAGCAGTTCTTC.

The chain uses TRBV24-1 and TRBJ2-3; TRBD2 agrees at 7 bases. V lost 2 bases and J lost 1; bases outside the gene matches: 5. The germline V gene has CDR1 KGHDR and CDR2 SFDVKD. The CDR3 covers 16 residues. The CDR3 DNA reads TGTGCCACCAGTGATTCGGAAACTAGCGGCACAGATACGCAGTATTTT. Translation gives CATSDSETSGTDTQYF.

The chain recombines TRBV6-2 or TRBV6-3 with TRBJ2-1; tentative D call: TRBD2 (6 bases). There are 14 residues in the CDR3. The V gene's germline CDR1 is MNHEY and CDR2 SVGEGT. Trimming stripped 6 bases from V and 10 bases from J, with 19 bases between. CDR3 bases: TGTGCCAGCAGCAAAAGGGTCGACGGGAGCGAGCAGTTCTTC. Protein: CASSKRVDGSEQFF.

J is TRBJ2-3 and V is TRBV28; the D gene is possibly TRBD1 (6 bases). Germline CDR1 and CDR2: MDHEN and SYDVKM. V gave up 4 bases and J gave up 0 bases, with 17 bases separating them. This CDR3 region has 17 residues. For the CDR3, the DNA is TGTGCCAGCAGTTACCCCCTCGCAGGGGATAGCACAGATACGCAGTATTTT. As protein: CASSYPLAGDSTDTQYF.

The gene calls are TRBV20-1 and TRBJ2-3, with TRBD2 identical over 16 bases. Trimming removed 4 bases from V and 4 bases from J; junction bases left unmatched: 8. Germline V gene lookup returns CDR1 DFQATT and CDR2 SNEGSKA (reference sequence). CDR3 length: 17 amino acids. DNA for the CDR3: TGCAGTGCTACGGGGACTAGCGGGGGGGGCTGGGCAGATACGCAGTATTTT. It translates to CSATGTSGGGWADTQYF.

V usage is TRBV4-1 and J usage is TRBJ2-7, with D hard to call. V lost 3 bases and J lost 6, with 9 bases in between. The CDR3 length is 12 residues. The germline CDR1 and CDR2 sequences are MGHRA and YSYEKL. Here the CDR3 reads CASSQGRAEQYF. The CDR3, as DNA: TGCGCCAGCAGCCAGGGTCGAGCCGAGCAGTACTTC.

The chain recombines TRBV20-1 with TRBJ2-1, with D perhaps assigned TRBD1 or TRBD2 (5 bases each). The V end lost 6 bases, the J end lost 5 bases, and 23 bases lay between the germline ends. Germline lookup yields CDR1 DFQATT and CDR2 SNEGSKA (reference sequence). This CDR3 region has 16 residues. CDR3 coding DNA: TGCAGTGCCCCCTCCCCCGGGACCGTGGGGGACAATGAGCAGTTCTTC. Protein sequence: CSAPSPGTVGDNEQFF.

The chain joins TRBV25-1 to TRBJ2-1; tentatively, D is TRBD1 (6 bases). V shed 4 bases and J shed 1 base, with 8 bases lying between them. Germline-derived CDR1 and CDR2 are MGHDK and SYGVNS. This CDR3 has 14 amino acids. The CDR3 reads CASSVQGSYNEQFF. CDR3 DNA sequence: TGTGCCAGCAGTGTACAGGGTTCCTACAATGAGCAGTTCTTC.

The chain joins TRBV9 to TRBJ1-6; D unresolved. The CDR3 has 15 amino acids. The germline V gene encodes CDR1 SGDLS and CDR2 YYNGEE. Between the trimmed V and J ends, which lost 0 bases and 7 bases, there was a span of 11 bases. In DNA, the CDR3 is TGTGCCAGCAGCGTAGAGGAAGGGAACAATTCACCCCTCCACTTT. As protein: CASSVEEGNNSPLHF.

V gene TRBV30 combines with J gene TRBJ1-2; no clear D. The ends were cut back, 1 base at V and 8 bases at J, with 14 bases in the middle. The CDR3 extends over 13 amino acids. Germline V gives CDR1 GTSNPN, CDR2 SVGIG (reference sequence). CDR3 in amino acids: CAWSGLVSAGYTF. As DNA, the CDR3 is TGTGCCTGGAGTGGCCTTGTGTCCGCGGGCTACACCTTC.

V usage is TRBV6-2 or TRBV6-3 and J usage is TRBJ2-5; 7 bases fit TRBD2. Trimming cost V 4 bases and J 4 bases; bases outside gene matches: 6. CDR1 is MNHEY and CDR2 is SVGEGT in the germline V gene. This CDR3 spans 14 amino acids. In DNA form, the CDR3 reads TGTGCCAGCAGTTGGCTTGGCGGGAGAGAGACCCAGTACTTC. Encoded protein: CASSWLGGRETQYF.

This rearrangement joins TRBV4-1 to TRBJ2-7; 9 nucleotides agree with TRBD2. The J segment lost 6 bases and the V segment lost 1 base, leaving 7 bases of the junction unmatched. The germline CDR1 and CDR2 sequences are MGHRA and YSYEKL. The CDR3 has 15 amino acids. The chain's CDR3 is CASSQVASGTGEQYF. In DNA form, the CDR3 reads TGCGCCAGCAGCCAAGTGGCTAGCGGGACTGGCGAGCAGTACTTC.

The rearrangement links TRBV6-6 to TRBJ2-1; D not certain. Germline assignment: CDR1 MNHNY and CDR2 SVGAGI (reference sequence). V was clipped by 0 bases and J by 6 bases, with 6 bases between them. This CDR3 is 13 amino acids long. CDR3 amino acids: CASSYSPSNEQFF. As DNA, the CDR3 is TGTGCCAGCAGTTACTCCCCTAGCAATGAGCAGTTCTTC.

This clonotype was seen just once. This sequence joins TRBV19 and TRBJ1-1; no clear D. Germline assignment: CDR1 LNHDA and CDR2 SQIVND (reference sequence). Trimming took 4 bases from V and 5 from J, leaving 11 bases between them. The CDR3 is made up of 13 amino acids. The CDR3 nucleotides are TGTGCCAGTAGTACTGGGCCGAGGACTGAAGCTTTCTTT. This translates into CASSTGPRTEAFF.

The genes are TRBV27 and TRBJ1-1, with D unresolved. This CDR3 has 14 amino acids. Looked up from germline, CDR1 is MNHEY and CDR2 is SMNVEV (reference sequence). V lost 6 bases to trimming and J lost 1 base, with 12 bases between them. CDR3 region: CASRSGGSNTEAFF. The CDR3, as DNA: TGTGCCAGCAGGAGTGGAGGATCGAACACTGAAGCTTTCTTT.

The chain combines TRBV15 with TRBJ2-2; maybe TRBD2 (6 bases). Germline-derived CDR1 and CDR2 are LNHNV and YYDKDF (reference sequence). The CDR3 spans 16 residues. Deletions cut 6 bases from V and 0 bases from J, with 14 bases between. Here the CDR3 reads CATRRDSLSNTGELFF. The CDR3 DNA reads TGTGCCACCAGAAGGGACTCCCTGTCGAACACCGGGGAGCTGTTTTTT.